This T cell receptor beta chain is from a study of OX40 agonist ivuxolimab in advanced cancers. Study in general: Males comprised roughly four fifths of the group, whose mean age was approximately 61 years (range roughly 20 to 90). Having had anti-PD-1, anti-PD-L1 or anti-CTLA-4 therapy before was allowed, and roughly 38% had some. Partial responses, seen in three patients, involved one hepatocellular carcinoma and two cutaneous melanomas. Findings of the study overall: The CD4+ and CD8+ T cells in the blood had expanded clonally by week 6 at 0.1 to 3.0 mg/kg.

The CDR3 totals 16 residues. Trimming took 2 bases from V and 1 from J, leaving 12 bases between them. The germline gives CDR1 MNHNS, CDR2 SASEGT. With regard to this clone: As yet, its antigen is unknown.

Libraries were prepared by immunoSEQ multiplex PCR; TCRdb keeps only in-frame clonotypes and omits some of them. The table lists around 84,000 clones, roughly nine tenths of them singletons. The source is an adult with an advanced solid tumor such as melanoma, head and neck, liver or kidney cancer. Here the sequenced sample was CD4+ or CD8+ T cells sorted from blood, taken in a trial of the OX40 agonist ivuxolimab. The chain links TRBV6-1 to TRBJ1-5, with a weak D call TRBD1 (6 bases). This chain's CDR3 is CASSELAGVSNQPQHF. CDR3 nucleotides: TGTGCCAGCAGTGAATTGGCAGGGGTGAGCAATCAGCCCCAGCATTTT.